The rows below give T cell receptor beta chains drawn from one sample of a study of monozygotic twins with inflammatory bowel disease. TCRdb reworked the 5' RACE reads into one entry per CDR3 protein, no DNA. This sample's table has about 160,000 distinct CDR3 sequences. Source material: blood. Every receptor here comes from a human donor with ulcerative colitis or Crohn's disease, or a healthy co-twin of an affected twin (not recorded which). The CDR3 runs from the conserved cysteine through the conserved F or W.

>TRBJ2-1|TRBV2
CASRKDRANEQFF
>TRBJ2-1|TRBV10-3
CATMDPWENNEQFF
>TRBJ2-2|TRBV7-2
CASSFGFGELFF
>TRBJ2-5|TRBV11-2
CASSIWGSGGASRETQYF
>TRBJ2-7|TRBV20-1
CSARGGTRGGDSYEQYF
>TRBJ1-5|TRBV27
CASSSQGPHSNQPQHF
>TRBJ1-2|TRBV15
CATSSYREEGYTF
>TRBJ2-7|TRBV6-2/TRBV6-3
CASSGRVEEQYF
>TRBJ2-2|TRBV6-5
CASSWDLGDHNTGELFF
>TRBJ2-5|TRBV20-1
CSAVGPRTQETQYF
>TRBJ2-7|TRBV9
CASSIGGEGYEQYF
>TRBJ1-5|TRBV11-1
CASSLSGKSNQPQHF
>TRBJ2-7|TRBV27
CASSLSDQRYEQYF
>TRBJ2-7|TRBV7-9
CASASPVKTVWEQYF
>TRBJ2-1|TRBV10-3
CAISEGLRGLEQFF
>TRBJ2-3|TRBV29-1
CSSRTPSTDSQYF
>TRBJ2-3|TRBV7-3
CASSKTGTSGSWTQYF
>TRBJ1-2|TRBV5-1
CASSFVGGNDYGYTF
>TRBJ2-1|TRBV5-1
CASSLGYTYNEQFF
>TRBJ1-1|TRBV28
CASSLSGQGGRAFF
>TRBJ2-3|TRBV7-9
CASSLTAGNTDTQYF
>TRBJ2-5|TRBV20-1
CSASRRGRQLPQETQYF
>TRBJ1-5|TRBV29-1
CSVVLRANQPQHF
>TRBJ2-2|TRBV27
CASSYTQGVGTGELFF
>TRBJ2-1|TRBV28
CASRLISSYNEQFF
>TRBJ2-3|TRBV4-2
CASSQAWERADTQYF
>TRBJ2-7|TRBV3-1
CASSQGLAATYEQYF
>TRBJ2-3|TRBV7-3
CASRRTSLDSQYF
>TRBJ2-3|TRBV27
CASSLSGGAGADTQYF
>TRBJ2-1|TRBV7-9
CASSLRGRNEQFF
>TRBJ2-7|TRBV2
CASSGTGRYEQYF
>TRBJ1-5|TRBV12-3/TRBV12-4
CASSSDRLGNQPQHF
>TRBJ2-2|TRBV9
CASSIRLGAAGELFF
>TRBJ2-7|TRBV5-1
CASSPTGPNEQYF
>TRBJ2-3|TRBV3-1
CASSQDVASGSTFTDTQYF
>TRBJ1-2|TRBV12-3/TRBV12-4
CASSFAAFNYGYTF
>TRBJ1-6|TRBV20-1
CSATLQGDNSPLHF